These 7 T cell receptor beta chains share one sample of origin, sequenced in a study of early T cells in non-severe SARS-CoV-2 infection. MiXCR, run by TCRdb on the 5' RACE reads, gives a single entry per CDR3 protein. The data show approximately 79,000 distinct CDR3 sequences, with about 12% seen just once and about 6.1% held by the top ten. The source material was whole blood. All receptors derive from an adult who was a healthcare worker with PCR-confirmed SARS-CoV-2 infection or an uninfected control (not recorded which).

CDR3: CSARDGEINNSPLHF. The CDR3 DNA is TGCAGTGCTAGAGATGGAGAGATAAATAATTCACCCCTCCACTTT. This sequence joins TRBV20-1 and TRBJ1-6; no reliable D call. Looked up from germline, CDR1 is DFQATT and CDR2 is SNEGSKA (reference sequence). V gave up 0 bases and J gave up 5 bases, with 11 bases separating them. This CDR3 spans 15 amino acids.

This clonotype was recorded a few times. A read error may be the cause here, since a much bigger clone is one base away. This chain connects TRBV29-1 to TRBJ2-3; TRBD2 matches 10 bases. The CDR3 is 16 amino acids. Germline lookup yields CDR1 SQVTM and CDR2 ANQGSEA. The CDR3 DNA reads as TGCGGCGTTCGGGGTCTAGCGGGAGAGCCCCCAGATACGCAGTATTTT. Its protein product is CGVRGLAGEPPDTQYF.

The V and J genes are TRBV4-1 and TRBJ1-1, with 7 nucleotides matching TRBD1. The CDR3 spans 13 residues. J was trimmed by 4 bases and V by 3 bases; bases with no gene match: 2. Germline CDR1 is MGHRA and CDR2 is YSYEKL. CDR3 DNA: TGCGCCAGCAGCCACCGACAGGGCACTGAAGCTTTCTTT. Its protein is CASSHRQGTEAFF.

V and J are TRBV29-1 and TRBJ2-5, with 8 bases fitting TRBD1. With V trimmed by 2 bases and J by 6 bases, 11 bases remained unmatched. The CDR3 is 15 amino acids. Germline CDR1 SQVTM, CDR2 ANQGSEA. CDR3 residues: CSVEYTGQGVKTQYF. CDR3 DNA: TGCAGCGTTGAATATACCGGACAGGGAGTAAAGACCCAGTACTTC.

This clonotype has a handful of counts. The V call is TRBV20-1, the J call TRBJ1-1; the D is unclear. Germline CDR1 and CDR2: DFQATT and SNEGSKA (reference sequence). Trimming removed 0 bases from V and 6 bases from J, with 20 bases in between. The CDR3 length is 16 residues. The CDR3 protein is CSARDPGGRKEAEAFF. The DNA of the CDR3 is TGCAGTGCTAGAGATCCCGGCGGCAGGAAAGAGGCTGAAGCTTTCTTT.

The V gene is TRBV5-4, the J gene TRBJ2-1; 7 bases fit TRBD1. The CDR3 extends over 15 amino acids. Germline V gene lookup returns CDR1 SGHNT and CDR2 YYREEE (reference sequence). Trimming at V came to 2 bases and at J to 3 bases, leaving 5 bases not matched to a gene. The CDR3 loop reads CASSLKQGFYNEQFF. The DNA of the CDR3 is TGTGCCAGCAGCTTAAAACAGGGGTTCTACAATGAGCAGTTCTTC.

This clonotype was picked up a small number of times. The chain combines TRBV20-1 with TRBJ2-5; no reliable D call. The germline gives CDR1 DFQATT, CDR2 SNEGSKA (reference sequence). V dropped 5 bases and J dropped 7 bases, with 5 bases sitting between them. This CDR3 is 9 amino acids long. In DNA form, the CDR3 reads TGCAGTGCTGGTCGGACCCAGTACTTC. Translation gives CSAGRTQYF.